Listed here is a single T cell receptor beta chain. What it binds is not known. Extracted RNA was reverse transcribed, and the resulting cDNA served as sequencing template. Profiled with immunoSEQ multiplex PCR; TCRdb holds only in-frame clones, not every one. The sample has about 190,000 clones, approximately 57% seen once; the top ten hold approximately 1%. This sample is drawn from a study of CD8+ T cells in alopecia areata. Study at large: Oral tofacitinib, 5 to 10 mg twice daily, was given in an open-label trial. The study, taken as a whole, reports: Researchers say the link of baseline CD8+ expansion to response remains uncertain, with one nonresponder.

Described treatment: oral pan-JAK inhibitor, 5-10 mg twice daily. This receptor was taken from a human donor with alopecia areata. Sequenced here: CD4+ T cells sorted from blood, sampled at week 24, from a patient treated with tofacitinib.

CDR3: CAIGSGRGNEQYF. For the CDR3, the DNA is TGTGCCATCGGCTCGGGCAGGGGAAACGAGCAGTACTTC. This rearrangement joins TRBV10-3 to TRBJ2-7; weak D call: TRBD1 (6 bases). CDR3 length: 13 amino acids. Trimming cost V 8 bases and J 5 bases, with 16 bases left between them. Germline V lookup: CDR1 ENHRY, CDR2 SYGVKD.